The present T cell receptor (beta chain) was sequenced within a study of cytomegalovirus exposure and HLA in healthy donors. Study-wide points: Sequencing probably produced one cluster of sequence variants that were highly shared. Productive status was seen about 90% or about 30% of the time for most TCR beta V segments in an earlier analysis. Highest at DRB1 and lowest at HLA-C, TCR association rates differed among HLA loci in a later analysis.

60 Vbeta and 13 Jbeta primers were used in PCR. Measured with immunoSEQ multiplex PCR; TCRdb has only the in-frame clones, and not every one. The table has about 120,000 clones, 75% to 90% seen once. The CDR3 sequence is 15 residues long. CDR1 is SSHAT and CDR2 is FNYEAQ in the germline V gene (reference sequence). Comment on this clone: Antigen: not known. A read error may account for a junction end that differs from germline.

All the people who gave samples were healthy bone marrow donors. The TCR originated in a female donor in good health and CMV-seropositive. Sample: PBMCs. The gene calls are TRBV7-7 and TRBJ1-2; TRBD1 aligns across 8 bases. DNA of the CDR3: TGTGCTAGCAGCTTAGTCTCCCCCGGACCAGGGGGCCCCCCTTTC. Its protein product is CASSLVSPGPGGPPF. The entire variable domain, with the rest obtained from reference TRBV7-7 and TRBJ1-2, is as follows: GAGVSQSPRYKVTKRGQDVTLRCDPISSHATLYWYQQALGQGPEFLTYFNYEAQPDKSGLPSDRFSAERPEGSISTLTIQRTEQRDSAMYRCASSLVSPGPGGPPFGSGTRLTVV.